This T cell receptor (beta chain) was sequenced during a study of human T cells and chemical hapten exposure. It was unfractionated whole blood from which total RNA was extracted. TCRdb recomputed calls from the 5' RACE reads with MiXCR, one row per CDR3 protein. The sample yields tens of thousands of distinct CDR3 sequences, more than 15% seen once. The clonotype originates from a female donor in good health.

Here the CDR3 DNA reads TGTGCCAGCAGCTTAGAGACTAGCGGGGTGGAGACCCAGTACTTC. Translated, it gives CASSLETSGVETQYF. This chain connects TRBV7-6 to TRBJ2-5; 11 nucleotides match TRBD2. The V gene end was trimmed by 1 base and the J gene end by 5 bases; junction bases not matched to a gene: 3. Germline CDR1 SGHVS, CDR2 FNYEAQ. The CDR3 length is 15 residues.